The present entry profiles one T cell receptor beta chain with its context. Its specificity is unknown. Profiled with immunoSEQ multiplex PCR; TCRdb holds only in-frame clones, not every one. The sample lists fewer than 800,000 clones; 80% to 90% were seen once. Treatment defined: 19 received Ad26.COV2.S at low or high dose, single or two shots; about 5 received placebo; per-sample allocation not given. The investigators took samples on day 63 after the first vaccine or placebo injection. The data were taken from a study of Ad26.COV2.S vaccination and SARS-CoV-2 variants. In the study overall: The study gave Ad26.COV2.S intramuscularly, once or twice 56 days apart. General study findings and limits: Total T cell responses were possibly underestimated by TCR breadth and depth analyses.

Germline V gene lookup returns CDR1 LGHDT and CDR2 YNNKEL (reference sequence). This CDR3 spans 17 amino acids. J lost 5 bases, V lost 2 bases, and 9 bases had no gene match. Sequences were derived from peripheral blood, sampled in a trial of Ad26.COV2.S vaccine versus placebo. The TCR comes from a person aged 18-65 years who received the Ad26.COV2.S COVID-19 vaccine or a placebo. The chain is built from TRBV3-1 (or the pseudogene TRBV3-2) and TRBJ2-5; 12 nucleotides agree with TRBD2. The chain's CDR3 is CASSQLGLAGPGETQYF. In nucleotides, the CDR3 is TGTGCCAGCAGCCAATTGGGACTAGCGGGCCCGGGGGAGACCCAGTACTTC.